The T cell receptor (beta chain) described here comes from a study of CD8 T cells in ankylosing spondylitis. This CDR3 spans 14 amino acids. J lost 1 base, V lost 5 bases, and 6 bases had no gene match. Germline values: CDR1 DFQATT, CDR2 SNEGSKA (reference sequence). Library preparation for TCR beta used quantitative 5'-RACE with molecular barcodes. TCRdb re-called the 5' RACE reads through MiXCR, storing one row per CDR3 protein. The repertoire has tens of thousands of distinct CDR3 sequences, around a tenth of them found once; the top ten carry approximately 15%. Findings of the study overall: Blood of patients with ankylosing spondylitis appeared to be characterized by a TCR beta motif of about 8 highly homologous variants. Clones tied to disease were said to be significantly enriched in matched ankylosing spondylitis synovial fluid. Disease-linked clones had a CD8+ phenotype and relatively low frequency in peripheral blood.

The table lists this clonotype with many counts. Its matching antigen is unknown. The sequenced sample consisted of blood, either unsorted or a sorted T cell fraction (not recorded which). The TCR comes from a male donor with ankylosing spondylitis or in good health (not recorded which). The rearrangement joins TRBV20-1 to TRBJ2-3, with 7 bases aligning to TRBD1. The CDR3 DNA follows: TGCAGTGCTTTCCGGGACAGTCGCACAGATACGCAGTATTTT. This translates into CSAFRDSRTDTQYF.